The clone carrying this T cell receptor (beta chain) was seen more than once but under ten times. Its matching antigen is unknown. The CDR3 is made up of 14 amino acids. Germline loops: CDR1 MNHEY, CDR2 SMNVEV (reference sequence). J lost 8 bases, V lost 7 bases, and 8 bases had no gene match. The sample is drawn from a study of CD8 T cells in ankylosing spondylitis. Whole-study findings and limits: Reportedly, disease-linked clones are significantly enriched in ankylosing spondylitis patients' matched synovial fluid. Roughly 8 highly homologous variants formed a TCR beta motif that appeared characteristic of ankylosing spondylitis blood.

Using its own MiXCR run on the 5' RACE reads, TCRdb lists one record per CDR3 protein. This table holds roughly 350,000 distinct CDR3 sequences, 6.5% to 10% found once. The sequence came from a male donor with ankylosing spondylitis. The sample consisted of blood, either unsorted or a sorted T cell fraction (not recorded which). The rearrangement joins TRBV27 to TRBJ2-1; 10 bases are a match to TRBD1. CDR3 loop: CASKAGTGDHEQFF. The DNA of the CDR3 is TGTGCCAGCAAAGCCGGGACAGGGGACCATGAGCAGTTCTTC.